Below, 21 T cell receptor beta chains from the same sample are listed, as sequenced in a study of blood T cell repertoires in COVID-19. The method was immunoSEQ multiplex PCR; TCRdb's version includes in-frame clones alone and lacks a portion of them. The sample lists roughly 63,000 clones; about 90% were seen once. The sequenced sample was peripheral blood. The receptor set was obtained from a man in his sixties with acute or convalescent COVID-19.

The CDR3 sequence is CASSTQGRGSNQPQHF. In DNA, the CDR3 is TGTGCCAGTAGTACCCAGGGTAGGGGAAGCAATCAGCCCCAGCATTTT. V usage is TRBV19 and J usage is TRBJ1-5; D perhaps matches TRBD1 (5 bases). The CDR3 consists of 16 residues. V lost 4 bases and J 1 base, leaving 14 bases between the germline ends. Germline assignment: CDR1 LNHDA and CDR2 SQIVND (reference sequence).

This chain connects TRBV12-5 to TRBJ2-1; weak D call: TRBD2 (5 bases). Per the germline V gene, CDR1 is LGHNT and CDR2 is FRNRAP. V lost 0 bases, J lost 8 bases, and 14 bases lay in between. CDR3 size: 15 residues. This chain's CDR3 is CASGLVLGLVDEQFF. The CDR3 DNA sequence: TGTGCTAGTGGTTTGGTACTAGGGCTCGTCGATGAGCAGTTCTTC.

This rearrangement joins TRBV6-5 to TRBJ1-5; D uncertain. CDR1 and CDR2 (germline): MNHEY, SVGAGI. Trimming stripped 8 bases from V and 0 bases from J, with 14 bases between. This CDR3 has 15 amino acids. Here the CDR3 DNA reads TGTGCCAGCGGCACGGGAGCGTATAGCAATCAGCCCCAGCATTTT. It codes for CASGTGAYSNQPQHF.

This chain links TRBV28 with TRBJ1-6, with D possibly being TRBD1 (5 bases). V lost 9 bases and J lost 7, with 19 bases in between. This CDR3 has 15 amino acids. Germline CDR1 MDHEN, CDR2 SYDVKM. CDR3 DNA: TGTGCCAGTATTAGGACACCTGCGGCGAATTCACCCCTCCACTTT. Translating it yields CASIRTPAANSPLHF.

The chain joins TRBV3-1 (or the pseudogene TRBV3-2) to TRBJ2-2; 11 bases align to TRBD2. This CDR3 comprises 16 residues. CDR1 is LGHDT, CDR2 YNNKEL, per germline (reference sequence). V lost 6 bases, J lost 1 base, and 4 bases stayed unmatched. The CDR3 reads CASSRGTSGNTGELFF. In DNA, the CDR3 is TGTGCCAGCAGTCGTGGGACTAGCGGGAACACCGGGGAGCTGTTTTTT.

The chain couples TRBV19 to TRBJ1-6; TRBD1 aligns across 9 bases. Germline CDR1 LNHDA, CDR2 SQIVND (reference sequence). The CDR3 length is 13 residues. The V segment lost 8 bases and the J segment 8 bases; nucleotides outside the gene matches: 4. CDR3 DNA sequence: TGTGCCAGTGCCCGGGACAGGGATTCACCCCTCCACTTT. Translation: CASARDRDSPLHF. Drawing the rest from reference TRBV19 and TRBJ1-6, the complete variable domain is DGGITQSPKYLFRKEGQNVTLSCEQNLNHDAMYWYRQDPGQGLRLIYYSQIVNDFQKGDIAEGYSVSREKKESFPLTVTSAQKNPTAFYLCASARDRDSPLHFGNGTRLTVT.

This sequence joins TRBV28 and TRBJ2-7; 10 bases fit TRBD2. From germline, CDR1 is MDHEN and CDR2 SYDVKM. J lost 3 bases, V lost 1 base, and 6 bases had no gene match. This CDR3 is built from 16 residues. CDR3 sequence: CASSLSGLARNYEQYF. The CDR3 DNA reads as TGTGCCAGCAGTTTATCGGGACTAGCGAGAAACTACGAGCAGTACTTC.

This rearrangement joins TRBV11-2 to TRBJ2-5; the match to TRBD1 covers 12 bases. Per germline, CDR1 SGHAT and CDR2 FQNNGV. The CDR3 runs to 16 residues. V dropped 4 bases and J dropped 5; count of bases not matched to a gene: 8. DNA for the CDR3: TGTGCCAGCAGCTACCGGGACAGGGGGCGCGGGGAGACCCAGTACTTC. Its translation: CASSYRDRGRGETQYF.

The V and J genes are TRBV4-2 and TRBJ2-2; D gene unclear. CDR3 size: 15 residues. Trimming left V 0 bases short and J 1 base short, with 6 bases between. Germline V gene data show CDR1 as LGHNA and CDR2 as YNFKEQ. CDR3 region: CASSQERRNTGELFF. The CDR3 DNA reads TGTGCCAGCAGCCAAGAACGCAGGAACACCGGGGAGCTGTTTTTT.

The J gene is TRBJ1-1, the V gene TRBV4-1; unclear D gene. Between the trimmed V and J ends, which lost 1 base and 5 bases, there was a span of 8 bases. From germline, CDR1 is MGHRA and CDR2 YSYEKL. The CDR3 consists of 13 residues. CDR3 bases: TGCGCCAGCAGCCAAGGGAGGCAGACTGAAGCTTTCTTT. This sequence encodes CASSQGRQTEAFF.

This chain links TRBV7-2 with TRBJ1-2; 7 nucleotides align to TRBD1. The V gene end was trimmed by 3 bases and the J gene end by 8 bases; junction bases not matched to a gene: 9. Germline values: CDR1 SGHTA, CDR2 FQGNSA. This CDR3 contains 14 residues. In DNA form, the CDR3 reads TGTGCCAGCAGCTTTAGACAGGGAAGTAGGGGCTACACCTTC. This sequence encodes CASSFRQGSRGYTF.

This clone was seen more than once but under ten times. The same CDR3 can be traced to other DNA sequences in this sample. As DNA, the CDR3 is TGTGCCAGCAGTCCTCGAGGGGGTTCTGGCTACACCTTC. Encoded protein: CASSPRGGSGYTF. The genes are TRBV25-1 and TRBJ1-2; possibly TRBD1 for D (6 bases). V was pared by 5 bases and J by 7 bases, with 14 bases between. The CDR3 sequence is 13 residues long. Germline lookup yields CDR1 MGHDK and CDR2 SYGVNS.

The J gene is TRBJ1-5, the V gene TRBV6-1; D call uncertain. The CDR3 runs 15 residues. The V and J ends lost 1 base and 0 bases respectively, with 7 bases between them. Germline lookup yields CDR1 MNHNS and CDR2 SASEGT. The CDR3 DNA sequence: TGTGCCAGCAGTGAAGGGAGCATTAGCAATCAGCCCCAGCATTTT. It translates to CASSEGSISNQPQHF.

The genes are TRBV19 and TRBJ1-2, with D tentatively TRBD1 (6 bases). This CDR3 is 15 amino acids long. Trimming shortened V by 4 bases and J by 0 bases, and 12 bases separated the two germline ends. CDR1 is LNHDA and CDR2 is SQIVND in the germline V gene (reference sequence). This CDR3 reads CASSNLQGTNYGYTF. The CDR3 nucleotides are TGTGCCAGTAGTAACCTACAGGGAACTAACTATGGCTACACCTTC.

The rearrangement links TRBV6-2 or TRBV6-3 to TRBJ2-3; TRBD2 is a possible D gene (6 bases). This CDR3 spans 14 amino acids. The V end was cut by 6 bases, the J end by 2 bases, with 12 bases between. Germline V gene sequence: CDR1 MNHEY, CDR2 SVGEGT. The CDR3 DNA is TGTGCCAGCAGCCCCGGGACTTTCACAGATACGCAGTATTTT. Translating gives CASSPGTFTDTQYF.

V is TRBV18 and J is TRBJ1-2, with D tentatively TRBD1 (5 bases). The germline V and J ends were trimmed by 5 bases and 1 base, with 8 bases remaining between them. Germline values: CDR1 KGHSH, CDR2 LQKENI. The CDR3 covers 13 residues. The CDR3 DNA sequence: TGTGCCAGCTCATTGGACAATAACTATGGCTACACCTTC. Encoded protein: CASSLDNNYGYTF.

V usage is TRBV25-1 and J usage is TRBJ1-1, with 8 nucleotides matching TRBD1. V shed 5 bases, J shed 0 bases, and the junction held 5 bases outside the gene matches. CDR3 length: 15 residues. Germline CDR1 and CDR2: MGHDK and SYGVNS. The CDR3 coding sequence is TGTGCCAGCAGTCCCACAGGGGGTTTGAACACTGAAGCTTTCTTT. This sequence encodes CASSPTGGLNTEAFF.

This clone was counted once. The genes are TRBV11-2 and TRBJ1-1, with D perhaps matching TRBD1 (6 bases). There are 16 residues in the CDR3. Germline V gene data show CDR1 as SGHAT and CDR2 as FQNNGV. Trimming removed 2 bases from V and 2 bases from J, with 15 bases in between. The CDR3 here is CASSLRGGRRNTEAFF. The CDR3 bases are TGTGCCAGCAGCTTACGAGGGGGTAGACGAAACACTGAAGCTTTCTTT. Drawing the rest from reference TRBV11-2 and TRBJ1-1, the complete variable domain is EAGVAQSPRYKIIEKRQSVAFWCNPISGHATLYWYQQILGQGPKLLIQFQNNGVVDDSQLPKDRFSAERLKGVDSTLKIQPAKLEDSAVYLCASSLRGGRRNTEAFFGQGTRLTVV.

The chain couples TRBV30 to TRBJ1-1, with no clear D. The length of the CDR3 is 16 residues. CDR1 is GTSNPN, CDR2 SVGIG, per germline (reference sequence). V dropped 2 bases and J dropped 2 bases, with 18 bases sitting between them. In nucleotides, the CDR3 is TGTGCCTGGAGTAAGGGTTTCGGACTCACCAACACTGAAGCTTTCTTT. This sequence encodes CAWSKGFGLTNTEAFF.

V is TRBV6-5 and J is TRBJ1-2, with TRBD1 matching 10 bases. V gave up 9 bases and J gave up 4 bases; unmatched junction bases: 11. The CDR3 runs 15 residues. Looked up from germline, CDR1 is MNHEY and CDR2 is SVGAGI. CDR3 DNA sequence: TGTGCCAGTCACCGACAGGGGGCACCCGGCTATGGCTACACCTTC. Amino acid sequence: CASHRQGAPGYGYTF.

The J gene is TRBJ2-2, the V gene TRBV4-1, with 9 bases aligning to TRBD1. This CDR3 comprises 18 residues. Germline V gene sequence: CDR1 MGHRA, CDR2 YSYEKL. V lost 0 bases, J lost 1 base, and 6 bases stayed unmatched. The CDR3 is CASSQERKGQGNTGELFF. In nucleotides, the CDR3 is TGCGCCAGCAGCCAAGAGCGAAAGGGACAGGGGAACACCGGGGAGCTGTTTTTT.